The following is a T cell receptor (beta chain) sequence with its context. Its target is not known. The CDR3 loop spans 15 amino acids. CDR1 is LNHDA, CDR2 SQIVND, per germline (reference sequence). Trimming took 6 bases from V and 7 from J; bases not matched to a gene: 6. Repertoires were generated with immunoSEQ multiplex PCR, while TCRdb's copy carries only in-frame clones and drops some. The repertoire has fewer than 90,000 clones, approximately 95% of them found once; the top ten carry roughly 1.6%. Donors came from a validation cohort of over a hundred subjects, distinct from the first 666-subject cohort. This specimen comes from a study of cytomegalovirus exposure and HLA in healthy donors. The study's findings and limits: Reports credit the classifier with highly specific, highly sensitive diagnosis of cytomegalovirus status. Confirmation was obtained in vitro that a few CMV-associated chains are specific for CMV antigens. According to the study, 150 to 200 TCR beta chains were cytomegalovirus-associated.

The V and J genes are TRBV19 and TRBJ2-1; TRBD2 agrees at 13 bases. The source of this sequence is a young man in good health and CMV-seropositive. The sample comprised PBMCs. CDR3 nucleotide sequence: TGTGCCAGTAGCGTACTAGCGGGAGGGGTAAATGAGCAGTTCTTC. Encoded protein: CASSVLAGGVNEQFF.